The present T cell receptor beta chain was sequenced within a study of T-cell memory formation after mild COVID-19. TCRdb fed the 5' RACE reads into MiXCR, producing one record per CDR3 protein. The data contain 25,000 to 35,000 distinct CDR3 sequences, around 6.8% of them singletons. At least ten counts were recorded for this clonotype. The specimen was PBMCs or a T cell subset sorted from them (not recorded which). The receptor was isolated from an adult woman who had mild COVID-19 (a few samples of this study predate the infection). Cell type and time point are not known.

CDR3: CASGLTPGTTNTGELFF. For the CDR3, the DNA is TGTGCTAGTGGCCTTACCCCCGGGACTACGAACACCGGGGAGCTGTTTTTT. This sequence joins TRBV12-5 and TRBJ2-2, with 7 bases lining up with TRBD2. Looked up from germline, CDR1 is LGHNT and CDR2 is FRNRAP. The trim removed 6 bases at V and 0 bases at J, leaving 10 bases unmatched. The length of the CDR3 is 17 residues.